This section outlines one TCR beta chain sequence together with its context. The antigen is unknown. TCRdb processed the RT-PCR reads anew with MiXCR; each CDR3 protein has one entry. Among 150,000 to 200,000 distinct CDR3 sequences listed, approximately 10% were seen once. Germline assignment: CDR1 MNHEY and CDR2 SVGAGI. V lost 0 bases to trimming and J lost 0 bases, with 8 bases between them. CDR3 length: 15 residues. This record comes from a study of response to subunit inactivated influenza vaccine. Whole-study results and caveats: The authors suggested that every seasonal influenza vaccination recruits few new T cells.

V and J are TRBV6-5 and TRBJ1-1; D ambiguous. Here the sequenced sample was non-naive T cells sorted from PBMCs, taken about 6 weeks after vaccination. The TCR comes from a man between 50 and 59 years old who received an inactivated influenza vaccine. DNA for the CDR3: TGTGCCAGCAGTTACTCGTGGGTCTTGAACACTGAAGCTTTCTTT. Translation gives CASSYSWVLNTEAFF.